These T cell receptor beta chains were read from a single sample in a study of T cells in Graves' hyperthyroidism and ophthalmopathy. In TCRdb, the multiplex PCR reads were re-called with MiXCR into one record per CDR3 protein. The sample contains a few hundred thousand distinct CDR3 sequences, roughly an eighth of which appear only once. The material sequenced was blood. These receptors originate from a woman between 35 and 50 years old with Graves' ophthalmopathy. CDR3s include the opening cysteine and the closing phenylalanine or tryptophan. Size is stated for part of the rows, as once, few or many counts, or as a class when the clone is expanded.

V	J	size	CDR3
TRBV12-3/TRBV12-4	TRBJ2-6	few	CASSWTGSGANVLTF
TRBV30	TRBJ1-2	NA	CAWLTAHDYGYTF
TRBV7-9	TRBJ1-2	many	CASSFPGHGYTF
TRBV29-1	TRBJ1-4	many	CSVDDPGNEKLFF
TRBV27	TRBJ2-7	many	CASSPPSSYEQYF
TRBV4-1	TRBJ1-1	few	CASSQTGLSDTEAFF
TRBV28	TRBJ2-2	many	CASSPRVGPNTGELFF
TRBV30	TRBJ1-1	many	CAWSSGGNTEAFF
TRBV5-1	TRBJ2-2	few	CASSPLGTGNTGELFF
TRBV18	TRBJ2-7	NA	CASSPLGQGKSYEQYF
TRBV28	TRBJ2-7	many	CASSSWGTSGTYEQYF
TRBV20-1	TRBJ2-1	many	CSASVQRAYNEQFF
TRBV5-5	TRBJ1-4	many	CASTGTATNEKLFF
TRBV18	TRBJ2-1	few	CASSPPRLGYNEQFF
TRBV6-1	TRBJ2-7	many	CASSGQGPPSYEQYF
TRBV28	TRBJ2-7	few	CASSLVGDEQYF